This entry features one TCR beta chain sequence. The data stem from a study of cytomegalovirus exposure and HLA in healthy donors. Study-level information: A later analysis reported the 120 validation repertoires used the same platform as the approximately 650 first-cohort repertoires.

Per the germline V gene, CDR1 is MNHEY and CDR2 is SMNVEV (reference sequence). Trimming removed 6 bases at V and 9 bases at J, with 18 bases between. The CDR3 is 14 amino acids. TCRdb keeps only in-frame clones here, not all; method: immunoSEQ multiplex PCR. The profile covers 150,000 to 200,000 clones, with roughly 96% appearing a single time and approximately 0.97% taken by the ten largest. The chain links TRBV27 to TRBJ2-1, with D possibly being TRBD2 (6 bases). Sequences were obtained from PBMCs. The TCR originated in a woman aged 18-29 years in good health and CMV-seronegative. CDR3 amino acids: CASREGRIGGEQFF. CDR3 sequence (DNA): TGTGCCAGCAGGGAGGGAAGGATCGGGGGTGAGCAGTTCTTC.